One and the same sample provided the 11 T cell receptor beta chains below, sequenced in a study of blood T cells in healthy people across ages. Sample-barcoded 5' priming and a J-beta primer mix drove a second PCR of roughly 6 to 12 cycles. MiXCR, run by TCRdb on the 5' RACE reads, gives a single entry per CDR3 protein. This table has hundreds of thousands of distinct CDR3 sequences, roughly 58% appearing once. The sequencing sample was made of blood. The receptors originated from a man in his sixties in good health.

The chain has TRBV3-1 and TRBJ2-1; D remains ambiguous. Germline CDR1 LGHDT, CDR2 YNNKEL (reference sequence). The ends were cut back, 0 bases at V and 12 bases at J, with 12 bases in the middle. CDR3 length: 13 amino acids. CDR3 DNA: TGTGCCAGCAGCCAAGATCCCAAGTCGGCGCAGTTCTTC. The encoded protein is CASSQDPKSAQFF.

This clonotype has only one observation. The CDR3: CAISFSSGGGDEQFF. The CDR3 DNA reads as TGTGCCATCAGCTTCTCTAGCGGGGGAGGTGATGAGCAGTTCTTC. This chain joins TRBV10-3 and TRBJ2-1; 10 nucleotides align to TRBD2. Germline CDR1 and CDR2: ENHRY and SYGVKD. The length of the CDR3 is 15 residues. With V trimmed by 6 bases and J by 8 bases, 10 bases remained unmatched.

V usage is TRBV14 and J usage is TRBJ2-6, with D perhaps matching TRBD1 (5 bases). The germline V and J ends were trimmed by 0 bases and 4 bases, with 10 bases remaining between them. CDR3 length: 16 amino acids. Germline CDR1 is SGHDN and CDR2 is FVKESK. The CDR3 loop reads CASSQDRTTGANVLTF. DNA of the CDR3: TGTGCCAGCAGCCAAGATAGGACAACAGGGGCCAACGTCCTGACTTTC.

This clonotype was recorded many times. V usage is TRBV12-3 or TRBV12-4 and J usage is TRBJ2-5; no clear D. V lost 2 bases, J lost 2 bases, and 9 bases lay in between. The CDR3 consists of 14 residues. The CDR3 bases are TGTGCCAGCAGTTTACCGGAGAGACAAGAGACCCAGTACTTC. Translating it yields CASSLPERQETQYF.

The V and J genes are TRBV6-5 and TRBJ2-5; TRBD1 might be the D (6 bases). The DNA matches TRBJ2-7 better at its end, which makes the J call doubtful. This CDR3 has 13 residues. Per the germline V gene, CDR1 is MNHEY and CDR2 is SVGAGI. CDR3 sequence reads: CASGPLGAYEQYF. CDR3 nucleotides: TGTGCCAGCGGCCCACTGGGGGCGTACGAGCAGTACTTC.

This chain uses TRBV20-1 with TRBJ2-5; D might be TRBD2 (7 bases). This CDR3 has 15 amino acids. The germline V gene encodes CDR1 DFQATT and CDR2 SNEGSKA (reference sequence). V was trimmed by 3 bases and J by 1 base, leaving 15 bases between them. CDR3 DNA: TGCAGTGCTAGTGGGGGGGGGGCCCTCCAAGAGACCCAGTACTTC. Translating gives CSASGGGALQETQYF.

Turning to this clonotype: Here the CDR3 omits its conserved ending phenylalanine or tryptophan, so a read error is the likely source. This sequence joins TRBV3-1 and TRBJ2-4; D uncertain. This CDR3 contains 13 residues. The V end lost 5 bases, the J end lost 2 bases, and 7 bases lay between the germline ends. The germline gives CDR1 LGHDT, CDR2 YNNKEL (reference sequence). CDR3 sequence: CASSYAPKNIQYI. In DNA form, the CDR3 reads TGTGCCAGCAGCTACGCCCCCAAAAACATTCAGTACATC.

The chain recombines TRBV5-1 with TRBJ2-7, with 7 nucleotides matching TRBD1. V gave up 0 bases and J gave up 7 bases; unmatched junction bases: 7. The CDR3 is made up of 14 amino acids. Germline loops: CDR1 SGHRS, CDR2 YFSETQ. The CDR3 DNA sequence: TGCGCCAGCAGCTTGGAAGCAGGGGGTAATGAGCAGTACTTC. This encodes CASSLEAGGNEQYF. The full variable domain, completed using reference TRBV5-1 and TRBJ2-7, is KAGVTQTPRYLIKTRGQQVTLSCSPISGHRSVSWYQQTPGQGLQFLFEYFSETQRNKGNFPGRFSGRQFSNSRSEMNVSTLELGDSALYLCASSLEAGGNEQYFGPGTRLTVT.

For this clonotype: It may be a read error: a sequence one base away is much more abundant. In nucleotides, the CDR3 is TGTGCCAGCAGCTTATTTGGGGAGAACTATGGCTACACCTTC. Its translation: CASSLFGENYGYTF. The chain joins TRBV7-9 to TRBJ1-2; no reliable D call. Germline V gene sequence: CDR1 SEHNR, CDR2 FQNEAQ (reference sequence). Trimming removed 2 bases from V and 2 bases from J, with 9 bases in between. The CDR3 spans 14 residues.

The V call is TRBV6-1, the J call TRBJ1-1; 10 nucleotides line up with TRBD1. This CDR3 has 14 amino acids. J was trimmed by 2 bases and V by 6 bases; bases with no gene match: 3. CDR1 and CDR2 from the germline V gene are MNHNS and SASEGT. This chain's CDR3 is CASRWDRGNTEAFF. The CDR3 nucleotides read TGTGCCAGCAGGTGGGACAGGGGTAACACTGAAGCTTTCTTT.

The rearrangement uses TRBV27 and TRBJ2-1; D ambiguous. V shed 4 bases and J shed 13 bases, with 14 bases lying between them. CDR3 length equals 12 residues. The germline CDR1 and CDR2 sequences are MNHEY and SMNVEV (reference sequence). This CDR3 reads CASSSTFKGQFF. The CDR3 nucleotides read TGTGCCAGCAGTTCGACATTTAAAGGACAGTTCTTC.